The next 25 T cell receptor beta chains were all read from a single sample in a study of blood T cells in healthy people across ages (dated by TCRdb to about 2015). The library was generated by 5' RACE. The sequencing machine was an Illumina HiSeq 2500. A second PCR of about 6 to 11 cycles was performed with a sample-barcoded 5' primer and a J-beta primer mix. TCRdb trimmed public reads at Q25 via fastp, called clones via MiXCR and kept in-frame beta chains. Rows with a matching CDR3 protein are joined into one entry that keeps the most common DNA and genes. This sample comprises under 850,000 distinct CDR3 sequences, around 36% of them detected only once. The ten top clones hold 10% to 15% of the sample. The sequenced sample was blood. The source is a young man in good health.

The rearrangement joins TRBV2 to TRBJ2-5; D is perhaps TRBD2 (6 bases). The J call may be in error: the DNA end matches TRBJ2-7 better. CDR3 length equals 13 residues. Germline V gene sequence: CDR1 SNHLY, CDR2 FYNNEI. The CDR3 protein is CASRDSSSGEQYF. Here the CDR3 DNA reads TGTGCCAGCCGGGACTCCTCTTCTGGCGAGCAGTACTTC.

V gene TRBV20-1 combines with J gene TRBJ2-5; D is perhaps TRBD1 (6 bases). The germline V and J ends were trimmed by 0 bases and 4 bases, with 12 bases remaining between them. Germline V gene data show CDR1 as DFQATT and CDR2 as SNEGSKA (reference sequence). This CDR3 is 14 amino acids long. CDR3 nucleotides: TGCAGTGCTAGAGATGATACAGGGTCAGAGACCCAGTACTTC. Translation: CSARDDTGSETQYF.

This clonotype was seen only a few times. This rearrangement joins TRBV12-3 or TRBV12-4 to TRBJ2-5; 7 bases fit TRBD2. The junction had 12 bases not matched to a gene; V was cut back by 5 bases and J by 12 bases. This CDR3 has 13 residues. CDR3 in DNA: TGTGCCAGCAGTCCCTCGGACGGGAGGTCGGAGTACTTC. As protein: CASSPSDGRSEYF.

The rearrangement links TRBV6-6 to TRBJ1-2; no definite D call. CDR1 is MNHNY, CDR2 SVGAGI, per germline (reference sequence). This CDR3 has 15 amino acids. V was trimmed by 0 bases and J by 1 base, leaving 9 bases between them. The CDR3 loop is CASSYSRKVNYGYTF. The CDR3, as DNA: TGTGCCAGCAGTTACTCTCGGAAAGTTAACTATGGCTACACCTTC.

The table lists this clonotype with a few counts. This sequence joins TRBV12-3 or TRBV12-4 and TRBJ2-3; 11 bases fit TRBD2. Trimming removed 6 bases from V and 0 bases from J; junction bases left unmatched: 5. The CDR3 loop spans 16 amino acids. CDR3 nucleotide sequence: TGTGCCAGCAGCACGACTAGCGGGGTAAGCACAGATACGCAGTATTTT. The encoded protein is CASSTTSGVSTDTQYF.

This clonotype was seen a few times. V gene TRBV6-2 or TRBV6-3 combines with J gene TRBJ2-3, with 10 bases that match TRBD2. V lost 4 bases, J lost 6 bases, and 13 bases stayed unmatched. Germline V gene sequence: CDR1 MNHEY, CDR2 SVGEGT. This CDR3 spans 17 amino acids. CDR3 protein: CASSFPGLAGGSDTQYF. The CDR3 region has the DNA TGTGCCAGCAGTTTCCCGGGGTTAGCGGGGGGCTCCGATACGCAGTATTTT.

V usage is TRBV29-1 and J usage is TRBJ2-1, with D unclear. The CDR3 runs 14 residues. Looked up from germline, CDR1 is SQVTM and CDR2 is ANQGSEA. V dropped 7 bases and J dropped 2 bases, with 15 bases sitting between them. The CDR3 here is CSGSETGPYNEQFF. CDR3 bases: TGCAGCGGTTCTGAAACGGGTCCCTACAATGAGCAGTTCTTC.

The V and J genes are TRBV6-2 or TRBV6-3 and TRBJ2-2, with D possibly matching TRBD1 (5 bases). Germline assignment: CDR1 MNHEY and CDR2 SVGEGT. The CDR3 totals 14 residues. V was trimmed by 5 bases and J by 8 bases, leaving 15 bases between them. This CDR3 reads CASSQTASQGELFF. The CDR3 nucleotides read TGTGCCAGCAGTCAGACAGCTTCGCAAGGGGAGCTGTTTTTT.

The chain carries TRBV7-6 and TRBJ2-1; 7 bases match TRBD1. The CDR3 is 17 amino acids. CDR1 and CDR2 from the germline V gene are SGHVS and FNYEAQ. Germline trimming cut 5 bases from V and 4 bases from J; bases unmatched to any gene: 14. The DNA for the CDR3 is TGTGCCAGCAGCCCGGTACGGGACAGCCCCTTTTACAATGAGCAGTTCTTC. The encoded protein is CASSPVRDSPFYNEQFF.

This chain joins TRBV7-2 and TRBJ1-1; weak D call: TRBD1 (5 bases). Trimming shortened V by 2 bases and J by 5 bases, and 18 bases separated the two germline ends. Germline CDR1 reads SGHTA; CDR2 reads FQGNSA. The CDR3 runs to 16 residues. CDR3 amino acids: CASSLFRTGSGTEAFF. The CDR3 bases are TGTGCCAGCAGCTTATTTCGTACAGGATCGGGAACTGAAGCTTTCTTT.

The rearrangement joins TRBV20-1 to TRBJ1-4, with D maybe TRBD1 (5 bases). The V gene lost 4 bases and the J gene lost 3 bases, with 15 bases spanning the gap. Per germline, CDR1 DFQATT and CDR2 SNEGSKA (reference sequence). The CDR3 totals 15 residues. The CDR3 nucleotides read TGCAGTGCTATAGGTAGGGACGGGGCTAATGAAAAACTGTTTTTT. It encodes CSAIGRDGANEKLFF.

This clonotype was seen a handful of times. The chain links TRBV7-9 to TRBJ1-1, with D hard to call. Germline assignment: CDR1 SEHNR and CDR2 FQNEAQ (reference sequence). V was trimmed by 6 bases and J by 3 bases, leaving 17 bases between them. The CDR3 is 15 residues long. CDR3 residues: CASSHIMVPDTEAFF. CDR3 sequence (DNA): TGTGCCAGCAGTCACATAATGGTTCCGGACACTGAAGCTTTCTTT.

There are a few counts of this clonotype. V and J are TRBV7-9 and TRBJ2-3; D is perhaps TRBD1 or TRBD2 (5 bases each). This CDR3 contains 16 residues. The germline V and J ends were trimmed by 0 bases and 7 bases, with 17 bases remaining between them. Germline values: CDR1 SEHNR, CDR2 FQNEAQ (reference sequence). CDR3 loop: CASSLAGRGDGNTQYF. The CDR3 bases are TGTGCCAGCAGCTTAGCTGGAAGAGGGGACGGAAATACGCAGTATTTT. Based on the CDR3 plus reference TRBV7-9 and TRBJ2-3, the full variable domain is DTGVSQNPRHKITKRGQNVTFRCDPISEHNRLYWYRQTLGQGPEFLTYFQNEAQLEKSRLLSDRFSAERPKGSFSTLEIQRTEQGDSAMYLCASSLAGRGDGNTQYFGPGTRLTVL.

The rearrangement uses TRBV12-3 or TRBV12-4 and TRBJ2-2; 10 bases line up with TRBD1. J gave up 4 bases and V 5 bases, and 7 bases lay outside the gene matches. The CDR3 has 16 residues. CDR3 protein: CASSMRDRGRTGELFF. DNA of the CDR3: TGTGCCAGCAGTATGAGGGACAGGGGACGCACCGGGGAGCTGTTTTTT.

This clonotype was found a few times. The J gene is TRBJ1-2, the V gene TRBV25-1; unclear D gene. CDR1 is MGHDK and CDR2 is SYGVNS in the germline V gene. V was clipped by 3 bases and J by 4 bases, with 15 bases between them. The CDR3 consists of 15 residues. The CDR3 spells CASSDPTSMFYGYTF. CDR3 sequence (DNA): TGTGCCAGCAGTGACCCGACCTCGATGTTCTATGGCTACACCTTC.

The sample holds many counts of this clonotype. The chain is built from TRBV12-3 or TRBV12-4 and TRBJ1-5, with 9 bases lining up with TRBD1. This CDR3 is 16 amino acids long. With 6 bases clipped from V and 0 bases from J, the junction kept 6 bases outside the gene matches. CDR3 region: CASSNAGQGSNQPQHF. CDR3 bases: TGTGCCAGCAGCAACGCGGGACAGGGTAGCAATCAGCCCCAGCATTTT.

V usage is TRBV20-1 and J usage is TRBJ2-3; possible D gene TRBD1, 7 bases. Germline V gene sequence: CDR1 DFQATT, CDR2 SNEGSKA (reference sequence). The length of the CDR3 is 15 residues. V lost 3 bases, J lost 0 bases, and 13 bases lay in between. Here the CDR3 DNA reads TGCAGTGCTAGGTCGACAGGGACTAGCACAGATACGCAGTATTTT. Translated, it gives CSARSTGTSTDTQYF.

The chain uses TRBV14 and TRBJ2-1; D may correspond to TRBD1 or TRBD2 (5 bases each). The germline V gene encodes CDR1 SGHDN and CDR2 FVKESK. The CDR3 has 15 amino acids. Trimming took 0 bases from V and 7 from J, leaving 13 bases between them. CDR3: CASSQDGDGWNEQFF. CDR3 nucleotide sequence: TGTGCCAGCAGCCAAGATGGGGACGGTTGGAATGAGCAGTTCTTC.

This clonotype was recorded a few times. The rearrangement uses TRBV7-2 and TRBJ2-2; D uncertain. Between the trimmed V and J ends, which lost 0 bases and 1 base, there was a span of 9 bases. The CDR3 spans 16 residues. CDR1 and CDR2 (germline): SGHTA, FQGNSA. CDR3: CASSLARAWNTGELFF. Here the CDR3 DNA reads TGTGCCAGCAGCTTAGCTAGAGCCTGGAACACCGGGGAGCTGTTTTTT.

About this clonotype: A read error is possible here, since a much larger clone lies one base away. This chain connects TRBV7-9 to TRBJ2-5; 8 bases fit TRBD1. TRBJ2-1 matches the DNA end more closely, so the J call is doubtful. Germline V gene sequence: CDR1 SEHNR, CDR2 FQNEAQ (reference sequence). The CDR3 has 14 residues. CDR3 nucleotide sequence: TGTGCCAGCAGCCCAGGACAGGGCCAAGAGACCCAGTTCTTC. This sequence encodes CASSPGQGQETQFF.

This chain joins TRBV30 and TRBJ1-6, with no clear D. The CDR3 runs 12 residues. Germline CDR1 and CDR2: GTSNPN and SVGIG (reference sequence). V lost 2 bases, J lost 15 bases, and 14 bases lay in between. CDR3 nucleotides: TGTGCCTGGAGTAGGGCCTGGCGGTTCCTCCACTTT. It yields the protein CAWSRAWRFLHF.

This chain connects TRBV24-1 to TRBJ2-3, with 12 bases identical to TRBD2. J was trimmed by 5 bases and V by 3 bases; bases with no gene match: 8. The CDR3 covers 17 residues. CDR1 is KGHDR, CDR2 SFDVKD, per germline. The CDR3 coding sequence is TGTGCCACCAGTGATGGTCCCCTAGCGGGGGGGCAAGATACGCAGTATTTT. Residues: CATSDGPLAGGQDTQYF.

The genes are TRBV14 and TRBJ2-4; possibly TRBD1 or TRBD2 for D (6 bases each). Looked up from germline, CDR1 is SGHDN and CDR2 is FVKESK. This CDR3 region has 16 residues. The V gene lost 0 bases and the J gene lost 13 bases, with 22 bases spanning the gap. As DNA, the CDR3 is TGTGCCAGCAGCCAAGACCCGGGGGCGCTTTACAATGAGCAGTACTTC. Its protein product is CASSQDPGALYNEQYF.

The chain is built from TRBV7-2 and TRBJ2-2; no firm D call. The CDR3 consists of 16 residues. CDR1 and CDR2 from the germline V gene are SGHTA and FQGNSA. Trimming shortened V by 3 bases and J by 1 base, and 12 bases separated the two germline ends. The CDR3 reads CASSFPIPMNTGELFF. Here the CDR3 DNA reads TGTGCCAGCAGCTTCCCCATCCCAATGAACACCGGGGAGCTGTTTTTT. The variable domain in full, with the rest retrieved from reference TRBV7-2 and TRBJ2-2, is GAGVSQSPSNKVTEKGKDVELRCDPISGHTALYWYRQSLGQGLEFLIYFQGNSAPDKSGLPSDRFSAERTGGSVSTLTIQRTQQEDSAVYLCASSFPIPMNTGELFFGEGSRLTVL.

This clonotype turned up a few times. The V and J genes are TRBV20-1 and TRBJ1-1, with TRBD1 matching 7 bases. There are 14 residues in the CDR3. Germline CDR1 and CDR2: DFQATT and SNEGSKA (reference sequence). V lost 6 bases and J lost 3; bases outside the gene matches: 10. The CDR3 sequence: CSAARRDSHTEAFF. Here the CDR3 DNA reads TGCAGTGCGGCCCGCCGGGACAGCCACACTGAAGCTTTCTTT.